Shown below are 19 T cell receptor beta chains from a single sample sequenced in a study of T cells after yellow fever vaccination (dated by TCRdb to between 2019 and 2020). Libraries were made using 5' RACE. The sequencer was an Illumina HiSeq 2500. Using fastp trimming at Q25 and MiXCR clonotype assembly, TCRdb reanalyzed the public sequencing data and kept in-frame beta chains. Merged by CDR3 protein, the rows form single entries marked with the most common genes and DNA. This sample lists 100,000 to 150,000 distinct CDR3 sequences; approximately 7.1% were detected once. Roughly 2.8% of the sample lies in the top ten. The sample's treatment or condition label, decoded: live attenuated yellow fever vaccine strain. The sample here was CD4+ T cells sorted from PBMCs, taken around 45 days after the first yellow fever vaccination. The receptors come from a man younger than 35 who received the YFV17D yellow fever vaccine.

This clonotype has at least ten counts. This chain links TRBV7-2 with TRBJ2-3; D remains ambiguous. CDR3 size: 12 residues. The V gene's germline CDR1 is SGHTA and CDR2 FQGNSA. V gave up 5 bases and J gave up 7 bases, with 10 bases separating them. In DNA form, the CDR3 reads TGTGCCAGCAGCGAAATGCCGAATACGCAGTATTTT. Its protein product is CASSEMPNTQYF.

The chain uses TRBV7-2 and TRBJ2-1, with TRBD1 matching 12 bases. The CDR3 is made up of 16 amino acids. J lost 5 bases, V lost 5 bases, and 7 bases had no gene match. CDR1 is SGHTA and CDR2 is FQGNSA in the germline V gene. The DNA of the CDR3 is TGTGCCAGCAGCAGACGGGACAGGGGGCCCCACAATGAGCAGTTCTTC. Translating gives CASSRRDRGPHNEQFF. The complete variable domain, with remaining parts taken from reference TRBV7-2 and TRBJ2-1, reads GAGVSQSPSNKVTEKGKDVELRCDPISGHTALYWYRQSLGQGLEFLIYFQGNSAPDKSGLPSDRFSAERTGGSVSTLTIQRTQQEDSAVYLCASSRRDRGPHNEQFFGPGTRLTVL.

This clonotype was picked up many times. The chain uses TRBV6-1 and TRBJ1-1, with TRBD1 as a possible D gene (5 bases). The germline CDR1 and CDR2 sequences are MNHNS and SASEGT. This CDR3 spans 14 amino acids. V lost 7 bases, J lost 1 base, and 13 bases lay in between. CDR3 sequence: CASTRRQGNTEAFF. As DNA, the CDR3 is TGTGCCAGCACCCGGCGTCAGGGGAACACTGAAGCTTTCTTT.

This clonotype was recorded at least ten times. The chain combines TRBV7-3 with TRBJ1-1; tentatively, D is TRBD1 (5 bases). V dropped 2 bases and J dropped 0 bases, with 10 bases sitting between them. Germline CDR1 reads SGHTA; CDR2 reads FQGTGA. The CDR3 sequence is 15 residues long. The CDR3: CASSLQGSMNTEAFF. The CDR3 DNA sequence: TGTGCCAGCAGCTTACAGGGCAGCATGAACACTGAAGCTTTCTTT.

A word on this clonotype: It may be a read error: a sequence one base away is much more abundant. The chain recombines TRBV27 with TRBJ2-7; a possible D gene is TRBD1 (6 bases). Trimming took 6 bases from V and 8 from J, leaving 17 bases between them. CDR3 size: 13 residues. Germline-derived CDR1 and CDR2 are MNHEY and SMNVEV (reference sequence). The CDR3 sequence: CASRGAANHQQYF. The CDR3 nucleotides are TGTGCCAGCAGGGGGGCAGCCAACCACCAGCAGTACTTC.

This clonotype was observed at least ten times. This chain joins TRBV4-1 and TRBJ2-5, with unresolved D. This CDR3 spans 13 amino acids. The germline CDR1 and CDR2 sequences are MGHRA and YSYEKL. The ends were cut back, 1 base at V and 5 bases at J, with 8 bases in the middle. CDR3 sequence reads: CASSQVLGETQYF. As DNA, the CDR3 is TGCGCCAGCAGCCAAGTACTTGGGGAGACCCAGTACTTC.

This clonotype was observed at least ten times. This chain connects TRBV5-1 to TRBJ2-3; 8 bases are a match to TRBD2. V trimming: 1 base; J trimming: 3 bases; junction bases outside the gene matches: 4. The CDR3 loop spans 15 amino acids. CDR1 is SGHRS and CDR2 is YFSETQ in the germline V gene. DNA of the CDR3: TGCGCCAGCAGCTTGACGGGGGGGCCGACAGATACGCAGTATTTT. Residues: CASSLTGGPTDTQYF.

This clonotype was counted at least ten times. The V call is TRBV15, the J call TRBJ2-5; TRBD1 matches 12 bases. This CDR3 is built from 17 residues. Germline CDR1 reads LNHNV; CDR2 reads YYDKDF (reference sequence). V shed 5 bases and J 3 bases; nucleotides not matched to a gene: 10. For the CDR3, the DNA is TGTGCCACCAGCGGTGACCGGGACAGGGGGCGCGAAGAGACCCAGTACTTC. Protein: CATSGDRDRGREETQYF.

At least ten counts were recorded for this clonotype. The CDR3 protein is CASTPTATNEKLFF. The CDR3, as DNA: TGTGCCAGCACTCCGACAGCAACTAATGAAAAACTGTTTTTT. The rearrangement uses TRBV9 and TRBJ1-4, with D possibly matching TRBD1 (5 bases). V shed 6 bases and J shed 0 bases, with 9 bases lying between them. CDR1 is SGDLS and CDR2 is YYNGEE in the germline V gene. The CDR3 is 14 residues long.

This chain connects TRBV7-2 to TRBJ1-5; unclear D gene. CDR3 length equals 14 residues. Germline V lookup: CDR1 SGHTA, CDR2 FQGNSA. The ends were cut back, 6 bases at V and 4 bases at J, with 13 bases in the middle. The CDR3 DNA sequence: TGTGCCAGCAGATCCAGGTCGGGGAATCAGCCCCAGCATTTT. Its translation is CASRSRSGNQPQHF.

This clonotype was seen repeatedly, ten times or more. The rearrangement links TRBV5-1 to TRBJ2-3, with TRBD1 identical over 10 bases. This CDR3 is 15 amino acids long. CDR1 and CDR2 from the germline V gene are SGHRS and YFSETQ. V trimming: 4 bases; J trimming: 6 bases; junction bases outside the gene matches: 8. CDR3 nucleotide sequence: TGCGCCAGCAGCGGAGGGACAGGGGTACTGGATACGCAGTATTTT. This gives the protein CASSGGTGVLDTQYF.

This clonotype was observed at least ten times. The rearrangement links TRBV5-1 to TRBJ2-2; TRBD2 might be the D (6 bases). Germline loops: CDR1 SGHRS, CDR2 YFSETQ. V was shortened by 5 bases and J by 3 bases, with 11 bases between the two germline ends. This CDR3 region has 14 residues. The CDR3 DNA reads TGCGCCAGCAGGCGGGGTGAACACACCGGGGAGCTGTTTTTT. It encodes CASRRGEHTGELFF.

This clonotype was seen repeatedly, ten times or more. J is TRBJ1-1 and V is TRBV20-1; no reliable D call. Germline CDR1 is DFQATT and CDR2 is SNEGSKA (reference sequence). Between the trimmed V and J ends, which lost 2 bases and 2 bases, there was a span of 12 bases. The CDR3 contains 14 residues. CDR3 residues: CSARNSAGNTEAFF. CDR3 sequence (DNA): TGCAGTGCTAGAAATTCAGCCGGAAACACTGAAGCTTTCTTT.

This clonotype was counted ten times or more. This chain links TRBV5-1 with TRBJ2-2; tentatively, D is TRBD1 (6 bases). From germline, CDR1 is SGHRS and CDR2 YFSETQ. V dropped 3 bases and J dropped 7 bases, with 16 bases sitting between them. The CDR3 sequence is 15 residues long. The CDR3 nucleotides are TGCGCCAGCAGCTCCGGGACACCGTATGTCGGGGAGCTGTTTTTT. This gives the protein CASSSGTPYVGELFF.

This clonotype was observed at least ten times. This chain connects TRBV5-1 to TRBJ2-7, with TRBD1 matching over 7 bases. The ends lost 3 bases at V and 4 bases at J; junction bases unmatched: 4. In germline, CDR1 is SGHRS, CDR2 YFSETQ. The CDR3 runs to 13 residues. The CDR3 nucleotides are TGCGCCAGCAGCTCACTGACAGGGTACGAGCAGTACTTC. Translated: CASSSLTGYEQYF.

This clonotype has at least ten counts. The chain is built from TRBV12-3 or TRBV12-4 and TRBJ1-1; D not resolved. The CDR3 is made up of 13 amino acids. Trimming took 5 bases from V and 5 from J, leaving 12 bases between them. The CDR3 region has the DNA TGTGCCAGCAGTCGCCGACCCGAGACTGAAGCTTTCTTT. Amino acids: CASSRRPETEAFF.

This clonotype has at least ten counts. The chain joins TRBV5-1 to TRBJ1-5; D call uncertain. Looked up from germline, CDR1 is SGHRS and CDR2 is YFSETQ. The CDR3 sequence is 13 residues long. The V and J ends lost 3 bases and 5 bases respectively, with 9 bases between them. The CDR3 bases are TGCGCCAGCAGCTCGGACCCTGATCAGCCCCAGCATTTT. Protein: CASSSDPDQPQHF.

This chain uses TRBV5-4 with TRBJ2-2; D unresolved. Trimming took 4 bases from V and 8 from J, leaving 6 bases between them. The germline gives CDR1 SGHNT, CDR2 YYREEE (reference sequence). This CDR3 is 11 amino acids long. CDR3 protein: CASSQGGELFF. CDR3 in DNA: TGTGCCAGCAGCCAAGGGGGGGAGCTGTTTTTT. The full variable domain, rest sourced from reference TRBV5-4 and TRBJ2-2, is ETGVTQSPTHLIKTRGQQVTLRCSSQSGHNTVSWYQQALGQGPQFIFQYYREEENGRGNFPPRFSGLQFPNYSSELNVNALELDDSALYLCASSQGGELFFGEGSRLTVL.

This clonotype was counted at least ten times. V and J are TRBV20-1 and TRBJ1-1; D is perhaps TRBD1 (5 bases). Germline lookup yields CDR1 DFQATT and CDR2 SNEGSKA (reference sequence). Trimming removed 4 bases at V and 3 bases at J, with 9 bases between. The CDR3 spans 12 residues. CDR3 sequence: CSATGVYTEAFF. In DNA, the CDR3 is TGCAGTGCTACGGGGGTCTACACTGAAGCTTTCTTT.